The 11 T cell receptor beta chains presented below share a single source sample, sequenced in a study of radiotherapy plus CTLA-4 blockade in lung cancer. The data were produced by immunoSEQ multiplex PCR, yet TCRdb's version contains in-frame clones alone and is incomplete. The table has about 60,000 clones, around 80% seen once. The input for sequencing was peripheral blood, taken from a patient treated with radiotherapy plus ipilimumab. The receptor source for this set is a human donor with non-small cell lung cancer who had a partial response to radiotherapy plus ipilimumab.

In regard to this clone: At one end, the junction sequence differs from germline, possibly due to a read error. The chain couples TRBV9 to TRBJ2-3, with TRBD2 matching over 7 bases. CDR3 length equals 14 residues. Germline lookup yields CDR1 SGDLS and CDR2 YYNGEE. The CDR3 protein is CASSALTSIDTQYF. CDR3 DNA sequence: TGTGCCAGCAGCGCTTTGACTAGCATAGATACGCAGTATTTT.

The chain combines TRBV5-1 with TRBJ1-2; a possible D gene is TRBD1 (5 bases). V lost 2 bases and J lost 0, with 11 bases in between. Germline V gene data show CDR1 as SGHRS and CDR2 as YFSETQ. The CDR3 is 15 residues long. CDR3 nucleotide sequence: TGCGCCAGCAGCTTAGGCAGGGAGGCTAACTATGGCTACACCTTC. Protein sequence: CASSLGREANYGYTF.

This chain links TRBV7-9 with TRBJ1-1; D may be TRBD1 (6 bases). V shed 5 bases and J shed 7 bases, with 14 bases lying between them. CDR3 size: 13 residues. Germline V gives CDR1 SEHNR, CDR2 FQNEAQ (reference sequence). The CDR3 reads CASSQGGAGEAFF. The CDR3 bases are TGTGCCAGCAGCCAAGGGGGGGCTGGTGAAGCTTTCTTT.

This clone was observed a single time. Written as DNA, the CDR3 is TGTGCCAGCAGCCAAACAGGGGGCCGCTTGATTGCCAGCACTGAAGCTTTCTTT. As protein: CASSQTGGRLIASTEAFF. This chain uses TRBV7-2 with TRBJ1-1; the match to TRBD1 covers 9 bases. Germline-derived CDR1 and CDR2 are SGHTA and FQGNSA. Unmatched junction bases numbered 17, after V lost 5 bases and J lost 4 bases. This CDR3 is built from 18 residues.

The genes are TRBV11-2 and TRBJ2-7, with 7 bases lining up with TRBD2. CDR3 size: 13 residues. With V trimmed by 5 bases and J by 9 bases, 10 bases remained unmatched. Germline CDR1 reads SGHAT; CDR2 reads FQNNGV. CDR3 bases: TGTGCCAGCAGCGAGACTAGCTGGGAAGGGCAGTACTTC. Residues: CASSETSWEGQYF.

This clone is a singleton in its sample. CDR3 coding DNA: TGTGCCAGCAGCCAAGCCGGGGGGGCAGATACGCAGTATTTT. This codes for CASSQAGGADTQYF. The J gene is TRBJ2-3, the V gene TRBV14; 8 nucleotides line up with TRBD2. The V and J ends lost 1 base and 4 bases, in that order; junction bases with no gene match: 1. Germline V CDR1 and CDR2: SGHDN, FVKESK. The CDR3 is 14 residues long.

This chain joins TRBV9 and TRBJ2-7, with 7 nucleotides matching TRBD1. CDR1 and CDR2 (germline): SGDLS, YYNGEE. The junction had 6 bases not matched to a gene; V was cut back by 3 bases and J by 6 bases. This CDR3 is built from 13 residues. The CDR3 spells CASSADRAGEQYF. The CDR3 DNA is TGTGCCAGCAGCGCAGACAGGGCCGGCGAGCAGTACTTC.

CDR3 amino acids: CASSQLVYNEQFF. The DNA for the CDR3 is TGCGCCAGCAGTCAACTCGTCTACAATGAGCAGTTCTTC. The V gene is TRBV23-1, the J gene TRBJ2-1; no reliable D call. TRBV23-1 is an ORF; its function is uncertain. V was pared by 2 bases and J by 3 bases, with 5 bases between. The CDR3 is 13 amino acids.

The gene calls are TRBV4-1 and TRBJ1-1, with a weak D call TRBD1 (5 bases). V shed 1 base and J shed 5 bases, with 14 bases lying between them. This CDR3 spans 15 amino acids. Germline V gives CDR1 MGHRA, CDR2 YSYEKL. CDR3 sequence reads: CASSQATTGGTEAFF. As DNA, the CDR3 is TGCGCCAGCAGCCAAGCTACCACGGGGGGAACTGAAGCTTTCTTT.

The genes are TRBV5-4 and TRBJ1-1; no clear D. There are 15 residues in the CDR3. With 4 bases removed from V and 3 bases from J, the gap between germline ends came to 16 bases. Germline V gives CDR1 SGHNT, CDR2 YYREEE (reference sequence). CDR3 sequence (DNA): TGTGCCAGCAGCGCAGCGCCCGGGGTCGACACTGAAGCTTTCTTT. Amino acid sequence: CASSAAPGVDTEAFF.

The V and J genes are TRBV27 and TRBJ1-4, with TRBD1 identical over 7 bases. This CDR3 has 14 amino acids. Germline CDR1 MNHEY, CDR2 SMNVEV (reference sequence). J was trimmed by 7 bases and V by 2 bases; bases with no gene match: 4. The CDR3 region has the DNA TGTGCCAGCAGTTTAGCGACAGGGCGTGAAAAACTGTTTTTT. Residues: CASSLATGREKLFF.